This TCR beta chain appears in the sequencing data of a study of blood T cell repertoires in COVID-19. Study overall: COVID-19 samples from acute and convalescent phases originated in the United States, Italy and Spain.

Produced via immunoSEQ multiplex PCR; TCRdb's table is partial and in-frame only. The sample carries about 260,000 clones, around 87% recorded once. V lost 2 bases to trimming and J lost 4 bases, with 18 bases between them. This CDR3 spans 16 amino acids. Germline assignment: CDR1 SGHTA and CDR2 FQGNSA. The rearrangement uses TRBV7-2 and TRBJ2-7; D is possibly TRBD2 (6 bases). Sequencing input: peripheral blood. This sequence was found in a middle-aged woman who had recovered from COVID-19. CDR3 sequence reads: CASSLFSGGISYEQYF. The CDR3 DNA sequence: TGTGCCAGCAGCTTATTTTCCGGGGGAATTTCTTACGAGCAGTACTTC.